Below, one TCR beta chain is given with its context. Its antigen is still unknown. The data originate from a study of T cell responses to AZD1222 COVID-19 vaccine. General study findings and limits: Recipients of two AZD1222 doses showed rising Spike-specific TCR breadth and depth. Regions 160-218 and 743-854 held dominance among vaccine-associated CD4 TCRs, which spanned spike.

V lost 3 bases, J lost 4 bases, and 8 bases stayed unmatched. Germline V gene sequence: CDR1 SGHTA, CDR2 FQGNSA. The CDR3 runs to 16 residues. TCRdb's table, derived via immunoSEQ multiplex PCR, lists solely in-frame clones and lacks some. Here the sample spans around 75,000 clones, about 87% being singletons. The chain couples TRBV7-2 to TRBJ1-2, with 10 bases that match TRBD1. The sequencing used peripheral blood, collected 28 days after the second dose of the MenACWY control vaccine. The receptor was derived from an adult who received the MenACWY meningococcal vaccine as a control. The CDR3 nucleotides are TGTGCCAGCAGCTTTGTATCGGGACAGGGGACCTATGGCTACACCTTC. This gives the protein CASSFVSGQGTYGYTF.